This T cell receptor (beta chain) was recorded in a study of blood T cell repertoires in COVID-19. Study-level background: Both acute and convalescent COVID-19 samples were obtained from the United States, Italy and Spain. Sources were T cells, B-cell-depleted T cells, or PBMCs; the material itself was cDNA or gDNA.

As originally analysed: Amplification of reference gene primers was used by the study to estimate nucleated cell counts. Libraries were prepared by immunoSEQ multiplex PCR; TCRdb keeps only in-frame clonotypes and omits some of them. The V and J calls and clone size were taken over from that table, and D and trimming were inferred from the DNA. Here the sample spans just over 150,000 clones, 85% being singletons. The sequencing sample was made of peripheral blood. The origin of this receptor is a human donor with acute or convalescent COVID-19. The donor label of this sample is uncertain.

DNA for the CDR3: TGTGCCAGCAGCCGCAGGTACAATGAGCAGTTCTTC. Its protein product is CASSRRYNEQFF. The V gene is TRBV3-1 (or the pseudogene TRBV3-2), the J gene TRBJ2-1; D unresolved. The V end was cut by 4 bases, the J end by 4 bases, with 5 bases between. CDR3 length: 12 residues. Germline V lookup: CDR1 LGHDT, CDR2 YNNKEL (reference sequence).